The 9 T cell receptor beta chains below were found in one sample sequenced in a study of Tregs in tolerant kidney transplant recipients. The assay was immunoSEQ multiplex PCR, and TCRdb's table has in-frame clones only and misses some. The sample's table shows tens of thousands of clones. Material: CD8+ T cells from blood, obtained before the transplant. The receptors stem from a human donor who received a combined kidney and bone marrow transplant.

Comment on this clone: From the germline J gene comes the end of the CDR3, since the read stops 3 residues before it. The chain carries TRBV19 and TRBJ1-2; possible D gene TRBD1, 6 bases. The germline V gene has CDR1 LNHDA and CDR2 SQIVND (reference sequence). The CDR3 covers 15 residues. With 6 bases removed from V and 4 bases from J, the gap between germline ends came to 18 bases. The sequenced part of the CDR3 DNA is TGTGCCAGTAGCCCCCCCTGGACAGAGCTCTATGGC. Encoded protein: CASSPPWTELYG. The entire CDR3 is CASSPPWTELYGYTF.

Points on this clone: The read gets to within 3 residues of the CDR3 end, and the germline J gene fills in the rest. At the DNA level, this CDR3 is encoded by other sequences in the same sample as well. This chain links TRBV19 with TRBJ1-2; 8 bases fit TRBD1. This CDR3 spans 14 amino acids. Germline CDR1 LNHDA, CDR2 SQIVND (reference sequence). Germline trimming cut 4 bases from V and 5 bases from J; bases unmatched to any gene: 6. The CDR3 DNA, read in part, is TGTGCCAGTAGTACGGGACAGGAGTTGTATGGC. Protein: CASSTGQELYG. The CDR3 as a whole reads CASSTGQELYGYTF.

With respect to this clone: The read falls 3 residues short of the CDR3 end, and the missing part is taken from the germline J gene. The V and J genes are TRBV7-6 and TRBJ2-3; 10 nucleotides agree with TRBD2. The CDR3 runs to 15 residues. Germline assignment: CDR1 SGHVS and CDR2 FNYEAQ. V dropped 5 bases and J dropped 1; count of bases not matched to a gene: 3. Incomplete CDR3 DNA: TGTGCCAGCAGCCCCCTAGCGGGGGGCACAGATACG. This codes for CASSPLAGGTDT. The complete CDR3 protein is CASSPLAGGTDTQYF.

CDR3: CATTGTSGGFADTQYF. The CDR3 bases that were read are TGTGCCACCACAGGGACTAGCGGGGGGTTCGCAGATACG. The chain recombines TRBV19 with TRBJ2-3; TRBD2 agrees at 15 bases. With the read ending 3 residues before the CDR3 end, the germline J gene is used to fill in that end. Germline lookup yields CDR1 LNHDA and CDR2 SQIVND (reference sequence). After removal of 10 bases from V and 4 bases from J, the junction contained 9 bases not matched to a gene. This CDR3 comprises 16 residues.

A word on this clone: Sequencing ends 3 residues short of the CDR3 end; the germline J gene provides the rest. The chain recombines TRBV19 with TRBJ1-1; weak D call: TRBD1 (5 bases). From germline, CDR1 is LNHDA and CDR2 SQIVND (reference sequence). Trimming stripped 7 bases from V and 1 base from J, with 13 bases between. The CDR3 is 14 amino acids. The DNA read from the CDR3 is TGTGCCAGTACCTTGGGCGGGGGGAACACTGAA. Translated: CASTLGGGNTE. The whole CDR3 sequence is CASTLGGGNTEAFF.

As to this clone: The missing CDR3 end, 3 residues past where the read stops, is filled in from the germline J gene. The chain has TRBV13 and TRBJ1-2; no clear D gene. The CDR3 has 12 amino acids. CDR1 is PRHDT and CDR2 is FYEKMQ in the germline V gene (reference sequence). CDR3 residues: CASSLEQQGYTF. CDR3 DNA, as far as it was read: TGTGCCAGCAGCTTAGAACAGCAAGGC.

The CDR3 is CASRDSRDREDTEAFF. The part of the CDR3 DNA that was read is TGTGCCAGCAGGGACTCTCGAGACAGGGAGGACACTGAA. The chain recombines TRBV2 with TRBJ1-1; 7 bases map to TRBD1. The read is 3 residues too short to cover the CDR3 end, so that end is filled in from the germline J gene. Germline V gene sequence: CDR1 SNHLY, CDR2 FYNNEI. The ends lost 6 bases at V and 3 bases at J; junction bases unmatched: 13. This CDR3 contains 16 residues.

In the case of this clone: Other nucleotide sequences in the sample specify the same CDR3. The chain's CDR3 is CASSIGQGAAYEQYF. CDR3 DNA (partial): TGTGCCAGTAGTATAGGTCAGGGGGCGGCCTACGAG. The chain carries TRBV19 and TRBJ2-7; 8 bases agree with TRBD1. The read gets to within 3 residues of the CDR3 end, and the germline J gene fills in the rest. The germline gives CDR1 LNHDA, CDR2 SQIVND (reference sequence). The CDR3 extends over 15 amino acids. The V segment lost 1 base and the J segment 2 bases; nucleotides outside the gene matches: 4.

In regard to this clone: The DNA ends 3 residues before the CDR3 does, and the rest of the CDR3 is filled in from the germline J gene. This sequence joins TRBV19 and TRBJ2-7, with D maybe TRBD1 (5 bases). The germline gives CDR1 LNHDA, CDR2 SQIVND (reference sequence). The germline V and J ends were trimmed by 6 bases and 3 bases, with 9 bases remaining between them. There are 12 residues in the CDR3. This CDR3 reads CASRGVFYEQYF. The part of the CDR3 DNA that was read is TGTGCCAGTAGAGGGGTGTTCTACGAG.